These 30 T cell receptor beta chains originate from one sample sequenced in a study of shared clonotypes between healthy human individuals. The table came from immunoSEQ multiplex PCR; TCRdb's copy has only in-frame clones and leaves some out. Among roughly 2.2 million clones, roughly 90% were seen once, and the ten largest hold roughly 0.34%. Sample: naive CD4+ T cells from PBMCs. Subset: CD45RA+ positively selected. These receptors were taken from a man between 18 and 35 years old in good health. Some clones in this sample may be carry-over from other donors' samples.

This clone was recorded once. This chain connects TRBV10-1 to TRBJ1-5, with 7 bases matching TRBD1. The CDR3 runs 16 residues. V was pared by 8 bases and J by 4 bases, with 14 bases of the junction left unmatched. Germline V lookup: CDR1 WNHNN, CDR2 SYGVQD (reference sequence). CDR3 in amino acids: CASPTEDRELNQPQHF. CDR3 nucleotide sequence: TGCGCCAGCCCCACCGAAGACAGGGAGCTTAATCAGCCCCAGCATTTT.

This sequence joins TRBV12-1 and TRBJ1-1; TRBD1 reflects the table's D call only, with no check against the DNA. TRBV12-1 is described as a pseudogene. This CDR3 comprises 15 residues. This CDR3 is CASSLIRVPNTEAFF. As DNA, the CDR3 is TGTGCCAGCAGCTTGATCAGGGTCCCGAACACTGAAGCTTTCTTT.

V and J are TRBV7-8 and TRBJ1-5, with D unclear. This CDR3 has 15 amino acids. The germline V and J ends were trimmed by 4 bases and 3 bases, with 13 bases remaining between them. CDR1 and CDR2 from the germline V gene are SGHVS and FQNEAQ. This chain's CDR3 is CASSSRVQYNQPQHF. As DNA, the CDR3 is TGTGCCAGCAGCTCGAGGGTACAGTACAATCAGCCCCAGCATTTT.

This chain links TRBV5-1 with TRBJ2-3, with D unclear. Trimming left V 5 bases short and J 5 bases short, with 12 bases between. Germline V gene sequence: CDR1 SGHRS, CDR2 YFSETQ. The CDR3 is 13 residues long. Here the CDR3 reads CASSSWAVDTQYF. The CDR3 DNA is TGCGCCAGCAGTTCCTGGGCGGTAGATACGCAGTATTTT.

V usage is TRBV30 and J usage is TRBJ1-2; TRBD1 might be the D (5 bases). Trimming took off 7 bases at V and 2 bases at J, with 14 bases between the two ends. The CDR3 contains 13 residues. Germline V gives CDR1 GTSNPN, CDR2 SVGIG (reference sequence). The CDR3 loop is CAFGTVRNYGYTF. CDR3 nucleotide sequence: TGTGCCTTCGGGACGGTCAGAAACTATGGCTACACCTTC. The complete variable domain, with remaining parts taken from reference TRBV30 and TRBJ1-2, reads SQTIHQWPATLVQPVGSPLSLECTVEGTSNPNLYWYRQAAGRGLQLLFYSVGIGQISSEVPQNLSASRPQDRQFILSSKKLLLSDSGFYLCAFGTVRNYGYTFGSGTRLTVV.

This clone has only one observation. V is TRBV5-4 and J is TRBJ2-1; possibly TRBD2 for D (6 bases). The germline V gene has CDR1 SGHNT and CDR2 YYREEE (reference sequence). Trimming cost V 4 bases and J 9 bases, with 20 bases left between them. The CDR3 consists of 15 residues. In DNA form, the CDR3 reads TGTGCCAGCAGCCCCGATTCGGGGGATTTGCGTGAGCAGTTCTTC. The encoded protein is CASSPDSGDLREQFF. The full variable domain, rest sourced from reference TRBV5-4 and TRBJ2-1, is ETGVTQSPTHLIKTRGQQVTLRCSSQSGHNTVSWYQQALGQGPQFIFQYYREEENGRGNFPPRFSGLQFPNYSSELNVNALELDDSALYLCASSPDSGDLREQFFGPGTRLTVL.

This chain links TRBV9 with TRBJ1-1, with no clear D. Trimming removed 0 bases at V and 0 bases at J, with 9 bases between. The germline V gene encodes CDR1 SGDLS and CDR2 YYNGEE. This CDR3 is built from 15 residues. The CDR3 here is CASSVGQHMNTEAFF. The CDR3 nucleotides are TGTGCCAGCAGCGTAGGTCAGCACATGAACACTGAAGCTTTCTTT.

V and J are TRBV28 and TRBJ2-7; 7 nucleotides line up with TRBD1. The CDR3 contains 14 residues. V lost 7 bases to trimming and J lost 7 bases; unmatched junction nucleotides: 13. Germline loops: CDR1 MDHEN, CDR2 SYDVKM. The CDR3 region has the DNA TGTGCCAGCACCGAATCCGGGACAGCTAATGAGCAGTACTTC. This codes for CASTESGTANEQYF.

The J gene is TRBJ2-7, the V gene TRBV14, with 7 bases matching TRBD1. The CDR3 consists of 13 residues. J gave up 3 bases and V 4 bases, and 3 bases lay outside the gene matches. The germline V gene has CDR1 SGHDN and CDR2 FVKESK. CDR3 coding DNA: TGTGCCAGCAGCCTCCACAGGGGCTACGAGCAGTACTTC. It codes for CASSLHRGYEQYF.

The V gene is TRBV6-5, the J gene TRBJ2-7; 7 bases align to TRBD1. Germline trimming cut 2 bases from V and 5 bases from J; bases unmatched to any gene: 9. CDR3 length: 15 residues. Germline-derived CDR1 and CDR2 are MNHEY and SVGAGI. The CDR3 DNA reads TGTGCCAGCAGTTACCCTACAGGGGACCGAAACGAGCAGTACTTC. Encoded protein: CASSYPTGDRNEQYF.

The chain combines TRBV7-2 with TRBJ2-1; 7 bases map to TRBD2. This CDR3 contains 15 residues. V was pared by 10 bases and J by 0 bases, with 9 bases of the junction left unmatched. The germline gives CDR1 SGHTA, CDR2 FQGNSA. CDR3 nucleotide sequence: TGTGCCATCCGCGGGAGCTCCGCCTCCTACAATGAGCAGTTCTTC. Translating gives CAIRGSSASYNEQFF.

The rearrangement joins TRBV5-1 to TRBJ2-7; 10 positions agree with TRBD2. The CDR3 sequence is 17 residues long. With 0 bases clipped from V and 6 bases from J, the junction kept 12 bases outside the gene matches. Germline V gene data show CDR1 as SGHRS and CDR2 as YFSETQ. The DNA of the CDR3 is TGCGCCAGCAGCTTGGGACTAGCGGGCCAAGCCGGGGGCGAGCAGTACTTC. Its protein product is CASSLGLAGQAGGEQYF.

The rearrangement joins TRBV11-2 to TRBJ2-7; tentative D call: TRBD2 (5 bases). The CDR3 runs to 16 residues. V lost 2 bases and J lost 3, with 17 bases in between. The germline CDR1 and CDR2 sequences are SGHAT and FQNNGV. CDR3 loop: CASSLSPIGKFYEQYF. The CDR3 DNA sequence: TGTGCCAGCAGCTTATCTCCCATCGGGAAATTCTACGAGCAGTACTTC. Using reference TRBV11-2 and TRBJ2-7 for the parts outside the CDR3, the full variable domain is EAGVAQSPRYKIIEKRQSVAFWCNPISGHATLYWYQQILGQGPKLLIQFQNNGVVDDSQLPKDRFSAERLKGVDSTLKIQPAKLEDSAVYLCASSLSPIGKFYEQYFGPGTRLTVT.

The chain joins TRBV21-1 to TRBJ1-1. TRBV21-1 is classified as a pseudogene. The CDR3 spans 13 residues. The CDR3 loop is CASREGWVTEAFF. The CDR3 DNA follows: TGTGCCAGCAGGGAGGGTTGGGTAACTGAAGCTTTCTTT.

The chain recombines TRBV7-8 with TRBJ1-5; tentatively, D is TRBD1 (6 bases). V was clipped by 5 bases and J by 6 bases, with 14 bases between them. The CDR3 spans 14 residues. CDR1 SGHVS and CDR2 FQNEAQ come from the germline V gene. The CDR3 DNA follows: TGTGCCAGCAGCCGGGGGGCGGCTTCTCAGCCCCAGCATTTT. Translation gives CASSRGAASQPQHF. Supplemented by reference TRBV7-8 and TRBJ1-5, the full variable domain reads GAGVSQSPRYKVAKRGQDVALRCDPISGHVSLFWYQQALGQGPEFLTYFQNEAQLDKSGLPSDRFFAERPEGSVSTLKIQRTQQEDSAVYLCASSRGAASQPQHFGDGTRLSIL.

The chain is built from TRBV9 and TRBJ2-1, with 7 bases fitting TRBD2. This CDR3 has 15 residues. Germline V gene sequence: CDR1 SGDLS, CDR2 YYNGEE. J lost 6 bases, V lost 3 bases, and 9 bases had no gene match. The CDR3 bases are TGTGCCAGCAGCGCCCGGACTAGTGAGGGCAATGAGCAGTTCTTC. Amino acids: CASSARTSEGNEQFF.

This clone was picked up one time. The J gene is TRBJ2-2, the V gene TRBV6-4; D ambiguous. The V gene lost 4 bases and the J gene lost 5 bases, with 11 bases spanning the gap. Germline assignment: CDR1 MRHNA and CDR2 SNTAGT. This CDR3 spans 14 amino acids. The CDR3 protein is CASSVEESTGELFF. The CDR3 DNA reads TGTGCCAGCAGTGTCGAGGAATCAACCGGGGAGCTGTTTTTT.

The rearrangement joins TRBV6-1 to TRBJ2-1; D call uncertain. The CDR3 sequence is 14 residues long. V was cut by 6 bases and J by 6 bases, with 15 bases left in between. Germline V gene sequence: CDR1 MNHNS, CDR2 SASEGT. Here the CDR3 reads CASRLGIAGNEQFF. DNA of the CDR3: TGTGCCAGCAGACTCGGAATAGCCGGCAATGAGCAGTTCTTC.

This chain connects TRBV4-1 to TRBJ1-4; tentative D call: TRBD1 (5 bases). The CDR3 extends over 15 amino acids. V lost 5 bases to trimming and J lost 0 bases, with 10 bases between them. Germline V gives CDR1 MGHRA, CDR2 YSYEKL. The CDR3 here is CASSTRQPTNEKLFF. In DNA, the CDR3 is TGCGCCAGCAGCACCCGACAGCCAACTAATGAAAAACTGTTTTTT.

The V and J genes are TRBV6-5 and TRBJ1-6; 7 bases agree with TRBD1. Unmatched junction bases numbered 11, after V lost 10 bases and J lost 8 bases. Germline assignment: CDR1 MNHEY and CDR2 SVGAGI. This CDR3 has 14 amino acids. In DNA form, the CDR3 reads TGTGCCATCAGGGGGACAGACTTTTATTCACCCCTCCACTTT. Its translation: CAIRGTDFYSPLHF.

The V call is TRBV5-1, the J call TRBJ2-1; 10 bases fit TRBD1. V lost 5 bases and J lost 7; bases outside the gene matches: 6. Germline loops: CDR1 SGHRS, CDR2 YFSETQ. CDR3 length: 14 residues. The CDR3 DNA sequence: TGCGCCAGCAGGTTGACAGGGGGCCTGAATGAGCAGTTCTTC. Translating gives CASRLTGGLNEQFF. Using reference TRBV5-1 and TRBJ2-1 for the parts outside the CDR3, the full variable domain is KAGVTQTPRYLIKTRGQQVTLSCSPISGHRSVSWYQQTPGQGLQFLFEYFSETQRNKGNFPGRFSGRQFSNSRSEMNVSTLELGDSALYLCASRLTGGLNEQFFGPGTRLTVL.

This clone was counted only a few times. The chain uses TRBV2 and TRBJ1-4; the D is unclear. The CDR3 is made up of 13 amino acids. The V gene's germline CDR1 is SNHLY and CDR2 FYNNEI. V was cut by 4 bases and J by 5 bases, with 8 bases left in between. The CDR3 is CASSGNTNEKLFF. The CDR3 DNA follows: TGTGCCAGCAGTGGAAACACGAATGAAAAACTGTTTTTT.

The V gene is TRBV5-1, the J gene TRBJ2-1, with 10 nucleotides matching TRBD2. Germline V gives CDR1 SGHRS, CDR2 YFSETQ. Trimming cost V 4 bases and J 4 bases; bases outside gene matches: 5. This CDR3 has 15 amino acids. The CDR3 sequence is CASSRLAGPYNEQFF. The CDR3, as DNA: TGCGCCAGCAGCCGACTAGCGGGCCCATACAATGAGCAGTTCTTC.

The gene calls are TRBV19 and TRBJ2-3; D may correspond to TRBD1 or TRBD2 (5 bases each). This CDR3 contains 20 residues. The V and J ends lost 3 bases and 1 base respectively, with 26 bases between them. Germline CDR1 is LNHDA and CDR2 is SQIVND (reference sequence). Here the CDR3 reads CASSISAGNLRERGTDTQYF. As DNA, the CDR3 is TGTGCCAGTAGTATCAGCGCAGGGAACCTCAGGGAGAGGGGCACAGATACGCAGTATTTT.

The CDR3 here is CASSRTLDRGYEQYF. In DNA, the CDR3 is TGCGCCAGCAGCCGAACCCTGGACAGGGGCTACGAGCAGTACTTC. The chain carries TRBV4-3 and TRBJ2-7; 9 positions agree with TRBD1. Unmatched junction bases numbered 7, after V lost 4 bases and J lost 3 bases. CDR1 is LGHNA and CDR2 is YSLEER in the germline V gene. The CDR3 sequence is 15 residues long.

V gene TRBV28 combines with J gene TRBJ1-5, with TRBD1 matching 9 bases. Germline loops: CDR1 MDHEN, CDR2 SYDVKM. After removal of 3 bases from V and 3 bases from J, the junction contained 3 bases not matched to a gene. This CDR3 region has 15 residues. The CDR3, as DNA: TGTGCCAGCAGTTTCGACAGGGGGTACAATCAGCCCCAGCATTTT. Its protein product is CASSFDRGYNQPQHF.

The genes are TRBV30 and TRBJ2-4; 8 bases line up with TRBD2. Germline V gives CDR1 GTSNPN, CDR2 SVGIG (reference sequence). The CDR3 covers 20 residues. V trimming: 0 bases; J trimming: 2 bases; junction bases outside the gene matches: 18. Here the CDR3 reads CAWSVRFRGSGGFTKNIQYF. The CDR3 bases are TGTGCCTGGAGTGTAAGATTTCGCGGGAGCGGGGGTTTTACCAAAAACATTCAGTACTTC.

The chain employs TRBV29-1 and TRBJ2-1, with a tentative D call TRBD2 (6 bases). V was shortened by 5 bases and J by 3 bases, with 14 bases between the two germline ends. The CDR3 runs 14 residues. Per the germline V gene, CDR1 is SQVTM and CDR2 is ANQGSEA. CDR3 nucleotide sequence: TGCAGCGTTAGGGGACTCCAGGGCTACAATGAGCAGTTCTTC. It yields the protein CSVRGLQGYNEQFF.

The CDR3 spells CASSQNSGGRDTQYF. CDR3 DNA: TGCGCCAGCAGCCAGAACTCCGGGGGGCGGGATACGCAGTATTTT. This chain connects TRBV4-1 to TRBJ2-3; a weak D match, TRBD2 (7 bases). V was shortened by 3 bases and J by 6 bases, with 16 bases between the two germline ends. The CDR3 loop spans 15 amino acids. Germline loops: CDR1 MGHRA, CDR2 YSYEKL.

The V call is TRBV2, the J call TRBJ2-5, with a weak D call TRBD2 (5 bases). Trimming shortened V by 3 bases and J by 7 bases, and 12 bases separated the two germline ends. CDR3 length: 13 amino acids. Germline CDR1 is SNHLY and CDR2 is FYNNEI. CDR3 sequence: CASSERASVTQYF. In nucleotides, the CDR3 is TGTGCCAGCAGTGAGAGGGCCAGCGTGACCCAGTACTTC.